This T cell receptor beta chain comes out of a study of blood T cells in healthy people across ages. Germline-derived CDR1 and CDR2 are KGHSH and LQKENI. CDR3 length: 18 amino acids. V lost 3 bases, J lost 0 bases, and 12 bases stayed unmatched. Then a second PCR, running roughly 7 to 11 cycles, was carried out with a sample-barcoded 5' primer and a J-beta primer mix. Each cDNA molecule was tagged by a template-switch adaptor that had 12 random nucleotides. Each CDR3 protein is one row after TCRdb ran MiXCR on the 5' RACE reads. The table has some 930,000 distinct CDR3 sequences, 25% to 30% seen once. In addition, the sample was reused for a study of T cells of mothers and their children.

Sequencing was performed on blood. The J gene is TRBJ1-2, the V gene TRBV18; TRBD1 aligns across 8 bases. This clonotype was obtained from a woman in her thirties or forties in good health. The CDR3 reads CASSPYNRGIPANYGYTF. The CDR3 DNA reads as TGTGCCAGCTCACCTTATAACAGGGGGATCCCAGCTAACTATGGCTACACCTTC.